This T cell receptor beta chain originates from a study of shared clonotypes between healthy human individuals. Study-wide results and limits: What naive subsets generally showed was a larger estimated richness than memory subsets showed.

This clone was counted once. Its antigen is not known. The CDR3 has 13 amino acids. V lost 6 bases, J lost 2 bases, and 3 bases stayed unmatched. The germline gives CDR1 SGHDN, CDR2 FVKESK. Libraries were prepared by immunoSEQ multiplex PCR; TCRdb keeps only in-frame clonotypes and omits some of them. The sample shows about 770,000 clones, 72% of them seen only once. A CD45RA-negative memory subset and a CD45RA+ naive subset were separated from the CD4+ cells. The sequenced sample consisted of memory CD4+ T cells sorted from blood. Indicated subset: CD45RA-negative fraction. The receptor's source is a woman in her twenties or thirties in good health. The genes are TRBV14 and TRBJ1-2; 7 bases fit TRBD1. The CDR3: CASRPGGNYGYTF. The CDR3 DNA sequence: TGTGCCAGCAGACCAGGGGGGAACTATGGCTACACCTTC. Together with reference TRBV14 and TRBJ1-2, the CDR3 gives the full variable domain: EAGVTQFPSHSVIEKGQTVTLRCDPISGHDNLYWYRRVMGKEIKFLLHFVKESKQDESGMPNNRFLAERTGGTYSTLKVQPAELEDSGVYFCASRPGGNYGYTFGSGTRLTVV.